This note documents a single T cell receptor (beta chain) sequence. This sample is drawn from a study of blood T cell repertoires in COVID-19. The protocol was immunoSEQ multiplex PCR, while the TCRdb copy is restricted to in-frame clones and leaves out a portion. The table lists about 43,000 clones, around 85% of them singletons, with approximately 2.5% in the top ten. This CDR3 spans 14 amino acids. V lost 0 bases and J lost 5, with 12 bases in between. Germline CDR1 and CDR2: SGHRS and YFSETQ. The sequence came from a woman aged 55-69 years with acute or convalescent COVID-19. The sequencing sample was made of peripheral blood. The V and J genes are TRBV5-1 and TRBJ2-7; D might be TRBD1 (5 bases). CDR3 residues: CASSLVVGANEQYF. Written as DNA, the CDR3 is TGCGCCAGCAGCTTGGTTGTAGGGGCCAACGAGCAGTACTTC.